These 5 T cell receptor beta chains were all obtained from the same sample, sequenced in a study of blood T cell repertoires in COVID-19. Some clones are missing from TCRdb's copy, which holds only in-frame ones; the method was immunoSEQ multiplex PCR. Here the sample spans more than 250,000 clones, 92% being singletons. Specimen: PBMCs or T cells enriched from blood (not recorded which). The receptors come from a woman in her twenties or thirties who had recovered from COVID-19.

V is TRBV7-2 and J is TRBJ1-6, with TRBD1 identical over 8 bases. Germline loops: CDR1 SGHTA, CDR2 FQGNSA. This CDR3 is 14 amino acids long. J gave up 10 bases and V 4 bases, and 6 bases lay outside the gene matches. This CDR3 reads CASSSRQGKSPLHF. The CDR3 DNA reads TGTGCCAGCAGCTCCAGACAGGGGAAATCACCCCTCCACTTT.

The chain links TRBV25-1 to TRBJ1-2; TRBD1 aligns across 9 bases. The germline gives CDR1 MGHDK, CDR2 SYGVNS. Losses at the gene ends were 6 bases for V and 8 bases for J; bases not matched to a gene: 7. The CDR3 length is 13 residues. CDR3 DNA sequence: TGTGCCAGCAGACAGGGGGCGTCTGGGGGCTACACCTTC. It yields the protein CASRQGASGGYTF.

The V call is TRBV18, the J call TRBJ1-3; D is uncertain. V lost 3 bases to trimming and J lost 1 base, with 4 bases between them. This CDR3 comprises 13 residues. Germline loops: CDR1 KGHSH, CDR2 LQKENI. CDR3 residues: CASSPASGNTIYF. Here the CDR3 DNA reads TGTGCCAGCTCACCCGCGTCTGGAAACACCATATATTTT. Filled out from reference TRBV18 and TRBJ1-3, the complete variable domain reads NAGVMQNPRHLVRRRGQEARLRCSPMKGHSHVYWYRQLPEEGLKFMVYLQKENIIDESGMPKERFSAEFPKEGPSILRIQQVVRGDSAAYFCASSPASGNTIYFGEGSWLTVV.

In nucleotides, the CDR3 is TGTGCCAGCAGTTATGCGAGGGCCACTGAAGCTTTCTTT. It is translated as CASSYARATEAFF. This chain connects TRBV12-3 or TRBV12-4 to TRBJ1-1; D remains ambiguous. This CDR3 comprises 13 residues. Trimming pared 4 bases from V and 4 bases from J, leaving 10 bases between.

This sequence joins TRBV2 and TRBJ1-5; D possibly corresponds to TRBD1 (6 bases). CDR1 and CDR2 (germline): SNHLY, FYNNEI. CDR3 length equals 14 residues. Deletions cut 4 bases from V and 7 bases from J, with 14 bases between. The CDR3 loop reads CASSVRGPGQPQHF. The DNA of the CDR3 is TGTGCCAGCAGTGTGCGGGGGCCAGGACAGCCCCAGCATTTT.